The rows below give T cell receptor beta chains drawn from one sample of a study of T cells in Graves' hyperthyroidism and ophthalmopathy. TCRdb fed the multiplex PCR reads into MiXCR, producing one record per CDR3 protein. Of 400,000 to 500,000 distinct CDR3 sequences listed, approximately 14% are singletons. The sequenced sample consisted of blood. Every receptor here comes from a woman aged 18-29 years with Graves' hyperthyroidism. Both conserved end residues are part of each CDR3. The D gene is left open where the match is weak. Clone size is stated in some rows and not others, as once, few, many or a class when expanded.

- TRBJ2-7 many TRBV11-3 TGTGCCAGCAGCTTAGGCAGGTCCCTCTACGAGCAGTACTTC CASSLGRSLYEQYF
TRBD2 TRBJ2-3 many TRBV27 TGTGCCAGCAGCACGCTCCTAGCGGGAGGCCCGAGAGATACGCAGTATTTT CASSTLLAGGPRDTQYF
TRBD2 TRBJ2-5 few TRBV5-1 TGCGCCAGCAGCAAATCACTAGCGGGAGGAGGAGAGACCCAGTACTTC CASSKSLAGGGETQYF
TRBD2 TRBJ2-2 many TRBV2 TGTGCCAGCAGTGCGACTAGCGGGAGCACCGGGGAGCTGTTTTTT CASSATSGSTGELFF
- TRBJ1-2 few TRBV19 TGTGCCAGTAGTATAAGCTCAGGGGAAGGAGGCTACACCTTC CASSISSGEGGYTF
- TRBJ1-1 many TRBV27 TGTGCCAGCAGTTTATTCCTACGGGGGAGCATAAAGACTGAAGCTTTCTTT CASSLFLRGSIKTEAFF
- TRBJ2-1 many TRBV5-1 TGCGCCAGCAGTCCTTCCCCTACATTCGGGTCCGAGCAGTTCTTC CASSPSPTFGSEQFF
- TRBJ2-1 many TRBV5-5 TGTGCCAGCAGCTTGGTTAGTGATGGGCTAATTGAGCAGTTCTTC CASSLVSDGLIEQFF
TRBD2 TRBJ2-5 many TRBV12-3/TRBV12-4 TGTGCCAGCAGTTCCTTACTAGCGGGAGGCCAAGAGACCCAGTACTTC CASSSLLAGGQETQYF
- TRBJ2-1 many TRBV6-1 TGTGCCAGCAGTGATCCCTTACAGGTCCACTCCTACAATGAGCAGTTCTTC CASSDPLQVHSYNEQFF
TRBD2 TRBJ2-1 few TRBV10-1 TGCGCCAGCTCTCGGAGCGGGGGTTACAATGAGCAGTTCTTC CASSRSGGYNEQFF
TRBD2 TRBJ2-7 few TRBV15 TGTGCCACCAGCAGTCTAGGGACTAGCGGGAGGTACGAGCAGTACTTC CATSSLGTSGRYEQYF
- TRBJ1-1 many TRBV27 TGTGCCAGCAGTAATCTCGGGACCGAAGCTTTCTTT CASSNLGTEAFF
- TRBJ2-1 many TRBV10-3 TGTGCCCTCAGGAGTAGCTCCTACAATGAGCAGTTCTTC CALRSSSYNEQFF
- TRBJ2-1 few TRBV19 TGTGCCAGTAGCCCCGGACATACACGTAGTGAGCAGTTCTTC CASSPGHTRSEQFF
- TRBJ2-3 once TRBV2 TGTGCCAGCAGTTACACTCCGGGACTCTCCACAGATACGCAGTATTTT CASSYTPGLSTDTQYF
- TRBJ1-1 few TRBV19 TGCGCCAGTAGCCAACAGAGGAACACTGAAGCTTTCTTT CASSQQRNTEAFF
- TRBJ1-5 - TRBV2 TGTGCCAGCAGGGTGGCAGGTAATCAGCCCCAGCATTTT CASRVAGNQPQHF
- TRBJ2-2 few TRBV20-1 TGCAGTGCTAGAAGCTCCGAGACCGGGGAGCTGTTTTTT CSARSSETGELFF
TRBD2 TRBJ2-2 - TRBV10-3 TGTGCCATCAGTGAGTCGAGGACTAGCGGGGGCACCGGGGAGCTGTTTTTT CAISESRTSGGTGELFF
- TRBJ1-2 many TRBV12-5 TGTGCTAGTGGTTTGGTACTAGGGTTGAAGGACTATGGCTACACCTTC CASGLVLGLKDYGYTF
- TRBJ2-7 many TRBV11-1 TGTGCCAGCAGCTTACTCGGCAGGGTCGAGCAGTACTTC CASSLLGRVEQYF
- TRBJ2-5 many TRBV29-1 TGCAGCCCTGAAGCGCTCCAAGAGACCCAGTACTTC CSPEALQETQYF
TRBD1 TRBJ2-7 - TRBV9 TGTGCCAGCAACCTTGCCGGGACAGGGGCCCACGAGCAGTACTTC CASNLAGTGAHEQYF
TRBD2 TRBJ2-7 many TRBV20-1 TGCAGTGCTTTCGGGACTAGAGGGGGGCTAGGAGAGCAGTACTTC CSAFGTRGGLGEQYF
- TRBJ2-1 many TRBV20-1 TGCAGTGCTAGAGTGTTCGGGAGCTCCTACAATGAGCAGTTCTTC CSARVFGSSYNEQFF
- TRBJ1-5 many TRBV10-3 TGTGCCATCAGCTACGGGACTGGGACCAATCAGCCCCAGCATTTT CAISYGTGTNQPQHF
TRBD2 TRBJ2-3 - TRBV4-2 TGTGCCAGCAGCCAAGGGCAGCGGGGGCCCACAGATACGCAGTATTTT CASSQGQRGPTDTQYF
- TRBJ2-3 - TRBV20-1 TGCAGTGCTAACAGAGTAGGTAGCACAGATACGCAGTATTTT CSANRVGSTDTQYF
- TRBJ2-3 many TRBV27 TGTGCCAGCAGTTTAGACCAACCCGATAGCACAGATACGCAGTATTTT CASSLDQPDSTDTQYF
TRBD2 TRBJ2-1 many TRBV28 TGTGCCAGCAGTCTGGCTAGGGGAGGGCCACTCGAGCAGTTCTTC CASSLARGGPLEQFF
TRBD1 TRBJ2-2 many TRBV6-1 TGTGCCAGCAGTCCGGGACAGCAGACCGGGGAGCTGTTTTTT CASSPGQQTGELFF
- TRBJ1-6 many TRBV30 TGTGCCTGGAGTACACAGGGCGGGGGTTCACCCCTCCACTTT CAWSTQGGGSPLHF
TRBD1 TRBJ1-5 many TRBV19 TGTGCCAGTAGCGATACAGGGGGCGGGCAGCCCCAGCATTTT CASSDTGGGQPQHF
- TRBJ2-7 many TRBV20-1 TGCAGTGCTAGGGGAAATTGGGCGGGAATAGACGAGCAGTACTTC CSARGNWAGIDEQYF
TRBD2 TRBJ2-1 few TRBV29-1 TGCAGCGTTGTCAAGGGGATAAATCCACTAGCGGGGCCCAAGTTCTTC CSVVKGINPLAGPKFF
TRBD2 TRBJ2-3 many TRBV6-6 TGTGCCAGCAGCTACAGCGGGACTAGCACAGATACGCAGTATTTT CASSYSGTSTDTQYF
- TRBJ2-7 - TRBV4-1 TGCGCCAGCAGCCAAGTATCCGCTATTCCCTCCTACGAGCAGTACTTC CASSQVSAIPSYEQYF
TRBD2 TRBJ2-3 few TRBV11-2 TGTGCCAGCAGCTTTAAACCCCTCGGGACTAGCGGGAGTTTTAGGACAGATACGCAGTATTTT CASSFKPLGTSGSFRTDTQYF
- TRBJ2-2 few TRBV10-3 TGTGCCATCACCGAGGGCGGGTCAGACACCGGGGAGCTGTTTTTT CAITEGGSDTGELFF
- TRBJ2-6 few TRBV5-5 TGTACCAGCAGCTTGAGAGGGGCCGCATCTTTCTTTGGGGCCAACGTCCTGACTTTC CTSSLRGAASFFGANVLTF
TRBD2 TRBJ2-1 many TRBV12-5 TGTGCTAGTGGTTTGGATCTAGCGGGCTACAATGAGCAGTTCTTC CASGLDLAGYNEQFF
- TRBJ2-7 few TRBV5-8 TGTGCCAGCAGCTTGGGGGTGACTGCAAAGCAGTACTTC CASSLGVTAKQYF
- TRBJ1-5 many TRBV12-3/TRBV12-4 TGTGCCAGCAGTCCAAGTCGGGGGGCCCGCCAGCCCCAGCATTTT CASSPSRGARQPQHF
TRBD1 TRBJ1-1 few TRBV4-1 TGCGCCAGCAGCCAAGCACAGGGGTTGGTGTTCACTGAAGCTTTCTTT CASSQAQGLVFTEAFF
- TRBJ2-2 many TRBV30 TGTGCCTGGAGACTTCGGTACCGGGGGAACACCGGGGAGCTGTTTTTT CAWRLRYRGNTGELFF
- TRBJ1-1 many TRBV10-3 TGTGCCATCAGTGAGCCAAACAGGGTTGAAGCTTTCTTT CAISEPNRVEAFF
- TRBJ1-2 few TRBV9 TGTGCCAGCAGCGTGTCCCCAGGAATGTCTGGCTACACCTTC CASSVSPGMSGYTF
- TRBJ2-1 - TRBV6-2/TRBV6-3 TGTGCCACTTCGCAGGGCCGAGGTAATGAGCAGTTCTTC CATSQGRGNEQFF
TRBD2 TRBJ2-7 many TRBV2 TGTGCCAGCAGGTGGACTAGCGCATCCTACGAGCAGTACTTC CASRWTSASYEQYF
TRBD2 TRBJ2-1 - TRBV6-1 TGTGCCAGCACTCGGCCAACGGGACTAGCGGGAGAGGCATCCTACAATGAGCAGTTCTTC CASTRPTGLAGEASYNEQFF
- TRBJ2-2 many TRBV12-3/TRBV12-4 TGTGCCAGCAGTTCAGGAGACGCCGGGGAGCTGTTTTTT CASSSGDAGELFF
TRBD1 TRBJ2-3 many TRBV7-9 TGTGCCAGCGGGCCGGGACAGGGAGATACGCAGTATTTT CASGPGQGDTQYF
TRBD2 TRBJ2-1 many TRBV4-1 TGCGCCAGCAGCCATCCGGGACTAGCGAAGGGATTTTCCTACAATGAGCAGTTCTTC CASSHPGLAKGFSYNEQFF
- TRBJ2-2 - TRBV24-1 TGTGCCACCAGTGATTTTACAGCCCTTACGAACACCGGGGAGCTGTTTTTT CATSDFTALTNTGELFF
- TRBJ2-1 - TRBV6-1 TGTGCCAGCGGTCGGTGGCTAGCCGTCGACAATGAGCAGTTCTTC CASGRWLAVDNEQFF
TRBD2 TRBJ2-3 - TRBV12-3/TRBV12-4 TGTGCCAGCAGTTTAGCCCTTGGACTAGCGGGAACAGATACGCAGTATTTT CASSLALGLAGTDTQYF
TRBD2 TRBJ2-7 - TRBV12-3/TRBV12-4 TGTGCCAGCAGCCCCTCTAGCGGGAGACTCCACGAGCAGTACTTC CASSPSSGRLHEQYF